Shown below are 15 T cell receptor beta chains from a single sample sequenced in a study of identical twins. TCRdb reanalysed the 5' RACE reads using MiXCR and keeps one entry per CDR3 protein. The sample consists of fewer than 550,000 distinct CDR3 sequences, about 16% of them appearing once. The same data also contributed to another study, on yellow fever vaccine responses in identical twins.

Sequencing was carried out using CD4+ T cells sorted from blood. The receptors were sampled from a woman aged 18 to 35 in good health.

The CDR3 bases are TGCAGTGCTAGGGGGGGGCGATCTAGCACAGATACGCAGTATTTT. Residues: CSARGGRSSTDTQYF. V and J are TRBV20-1 and TRBJ2-3, with D perhaps matching TRBD2 (7 bases). CDR3 length: 15 amino acids. Germline V gene lookup returns CDR1 DFQATT and CDR2 SNEGSKA (reference sequence). V lost 3 bases and J 0 bases, leaving 13 bases between the germline ends.

This clonotype came up many times. V usage is TRBV7-9 and J usage is TRBJ2-2, with 7 bases lining up with TRBD1. V shed 5 bases, J shed 6 bases, and the junction held 9 bases outside the gene matches. The CDR3 consists of 15 residues. Germline assignment: CDR1 SEHNR and CDR2 FQNEAQ (reference sequence). CDR3 in amino acids: CASSQTGVAAGELFF. CDR3 nucleotide sequence: TGTGCCAGCAGCCAAACAGGGGTGGCTGCCGGGGAGCTGTTTTTT.

In its sample, this clonotype was seen once. This sequence joins TRBV9 and TRBJ2-3, with TRBD1 identical over 8 bases. The CDR3 totals 15 residues. With 4 bases clipped from V and 6 bases from J, the junction kept 10 bases outside the gene matches. The germline V gene has CDR1 SGDLS and CDR2 YYNGEE. CDR3 sequence: CASSPGQGRSDTQYF. The CDR3 coding sequence is TGTGCCAGCAGCCCCGGACAGGGTCGGTCGGATACGCAGTATTTT.

In its sample, this clonotype was seen a few times. The chain carries TRBV11-2 and TRBJ2-2; possibly TRBD2 for D (6 bases). There are 16 residues in the CDR3. Germline CDR1 and CDR2: SGHAT and FQNNGV. V lost 5 bases and J 0 bases, leaving 13 bases between the germline ends. CDR3 nucleotide sequence: TGTGCCAGCAGCCCCAGACTAGATTCGAACACCGGGGAGCTGTTTTTT. Its translation: CASSPRLDSNTGELFF.

DNA of the CDR3: TGCGCCAGCAGCTTGTTAGGACTAGGCCCTCAAGAGACCCAGTACTTC. Protein sequence: CASSLLGLGPQETQYF. V and J are TRBV5-1 and TRBJ2-5; TRBD2 matches at 7 bases. The CDR3 loop spans 16 amino acids. The germline V gene has CDR1 SGHRS and CDR2 YFSETQ. J gave up 2 bases and V 1 base, and 8 bases lay outside the gene matches.

J is TRBJ2-1 and V is TRBV24-1; 7 nucleotides line up with TRBD1. The CDR3 extends over 14 amino acids. Germline values: CDR1 KGHDR, CDR2 SFDVKD. The ends lost 9 bases at V and 8 bases at J; junction bases unmatched: 12. In nucleotides, the CDR3 is TGTGCCACCGAGGGGAGACAGGGTTTAGATGAGCAGTTCTTC. Residues: CATEGRQGLDEQFF.

The V and J genes are TRBV5-1 and TRBJ2-5, with D possibly being TRBD1 or TRBD2 (5 bases each). Germline loops: CDR1 SGHRS, CDR2 YFSETQ. This CDR3 is built from 15 residues. V was cut by 0 bases and J by 1 base, with 10 bases left in between. For the CDR3, the DNA is TGCGCCAGCAGCTTGGGAGGGACCCCCCAAGAGACCCAGTACTTC. Protein: CASSLGGTPQETQYF.

The table lists this clonotype with many counts. This chain uses TRBV12-3 or TRBV12-4 with TRBJ2-1; 9 positions match TRBD1. This CDR3 has 15 residues. With V trimmed by 3 bases and J by 7 bases, 7 bases remained unmatched. The DNA for the CDR3 is TGTGCCAGCAGTTTGGTACAGGGGGCAAGGAATGAGCAGTTCTTC. Protein product: CASSLVQGARNEQFF.

This chain joins TRBV12-3 or TRBV12-4 and TRBJ2-4, with unresolved D. The CDR3 sequence is 15 residues long. Deletions cut 6 bases from V and 0 bases from J, with 12 bases between. The CDR3 here is CASSRKALAKNIQYF. CDR3 DNA sequence: TGTGCCAGCAGCCGGAAGGCACTAGCCAAAAACATTCAGTACTTC.

The V and J genes are TRBV6-6 and TRBJ2-5; D possibly corresponds to TRBD2 (5 bases). Germline V gene data show CDR1 as MNHNY and CDR2 as SVGAGI (reference sequence). The ends were cut back, 7 bases at V and 1 base at J, with 7 bases in the middle. The CDR3 is 12 residues long. DNA of the CDR3: TGTGCCAGCAAGACTACCCAAGAGACCCAGTACTTC. Protein product: CASKTTQETQYF.

The chain couples TRBV15 to TRBJ2-7; D is possibly TRBD2 (5 bases). V lost 2 bases, J lost 3 bases, and 11 bases lay in between. Germline V gene data show CDR1 as LNHNV and CDR2 as YYDKDF (reference sequence). The CDR3 loop spans 14 amino acids. CDR3 DNA: TGTGCCACCAGCAGACAACGGACTGGCTACGAGCAGTACTTC. It yields the protein CATSRQRTGYEQYF. Filled out from reference TRBV15 and TRBJ2-7, the complete variable domain reads DAMVIQNPRYQVTQFGKPVTLSCSQTLNHNVMYWYQQKSSQAPKLLFHYYDKDFNNEADTPDNFQSRRPNTSFCFLDIRSPGLGDTAMYLCATSRQRTGYEQYFGPGTRLTVT.

This chain uses TRBV15 with TRBJ2-1, with a possible D match to TRBD2 (6 bases). Trimming removed 4 bases at V and 0 bases at J, with 7 bases between. The CDR3 runs to 14 residues. CDR1 is LNHNV and CDR2 is YYDKDF in the germline V gene (reference sequence). CDR3 DNA sequence: TGTGCCACCAGCACCGGGAGCTCCTACAATGAGCAGTTCTTC. The encoded protein is CATSTGSSYNEQFF.

This clonotype was recorded a few times. The CDR3 loop is CASSKPGERDAFF. CDR3 in DNA: TGTGCCAGCAGTAAGCCCGGGGAACGGGATGCTTTCTTT. The chain is built from TRBV2 and TRBJ1-1, with D hard to call. The CDR3 loop spans 13 amino acids. Trimming took off 5 bases at V and 11 bases at J, with 18 bases between the two ends. Germline assignment: CDR1 SNHLY and CDR2 FYNNEI.

The chain combines TRBV29-1 with TRBJ2-3, with 8 positions matching TRBD1. CDR3 size: 14 residues. Trimming cost V 7 bases and J 2 bases; bases outside gene matches: 8. Germline V gene lookup returns CDR1 SQVTM and CDR2 ANQGSEA. CDR3 sequence (DNA): TGCAGCGCCGCCCGGACAGGGACCACAGATACGCAGTATTTT. Translated, it gives CSAARTGTTDTQYF.

In its sample, this clonotype was seen a few times. The chain is built from TRBV7-6 and TRBJ2-1, with 9 nucleotides matching TRBD1. The length of the CDR3 is 15 residues. V was clipped by 1 base and J by 5 bases; unmatched bases: 3. Germline assignment: CDR1 SGHVS and CDR2 FNYEAQ. CDR3 sequence: CASSLGDRAHNEQFF. The CDR3 DNA is TGTGCCAGCAGCTTAGGGGACAGGGCTCACAATGAGCAGTTCTTC.